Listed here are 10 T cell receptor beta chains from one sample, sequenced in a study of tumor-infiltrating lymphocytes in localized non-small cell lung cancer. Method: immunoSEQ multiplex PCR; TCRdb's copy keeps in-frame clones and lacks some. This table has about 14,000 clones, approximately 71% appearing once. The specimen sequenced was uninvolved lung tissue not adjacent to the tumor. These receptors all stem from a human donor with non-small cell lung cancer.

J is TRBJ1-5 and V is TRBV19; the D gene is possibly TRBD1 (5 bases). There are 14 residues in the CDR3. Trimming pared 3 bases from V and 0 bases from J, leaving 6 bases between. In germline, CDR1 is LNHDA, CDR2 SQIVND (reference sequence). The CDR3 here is CASSMGGSNQPQHF. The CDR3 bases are TGTGCCAGTAGTATGGGGGGTAGCAATCAGCCCCAGCATTTT.

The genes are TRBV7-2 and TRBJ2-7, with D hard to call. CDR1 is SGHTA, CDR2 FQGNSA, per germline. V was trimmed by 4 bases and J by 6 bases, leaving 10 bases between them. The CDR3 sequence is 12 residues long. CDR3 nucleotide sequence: TGTGCCAGCAGCTGGGCCTCTGTCGAGCAGTACTTC. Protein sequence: CASSWASVEQYF.

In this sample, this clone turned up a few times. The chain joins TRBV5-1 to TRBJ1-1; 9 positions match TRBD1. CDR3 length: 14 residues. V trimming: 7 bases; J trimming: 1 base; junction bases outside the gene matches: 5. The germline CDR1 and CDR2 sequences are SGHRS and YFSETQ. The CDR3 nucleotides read TGCGCCAGCCGGACAGGGGCGGCGAACACTGAAGCTTTCTTT. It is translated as CASRTGAANTEAFF.

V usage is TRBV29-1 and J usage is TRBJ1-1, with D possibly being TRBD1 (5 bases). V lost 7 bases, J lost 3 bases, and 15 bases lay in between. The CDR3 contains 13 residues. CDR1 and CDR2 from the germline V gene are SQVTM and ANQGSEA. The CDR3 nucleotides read TGCAGCGGCAGGGTGGGGAGGGACACTGAAGCTTTCTTT. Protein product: CSGRVGRDTEAFF.

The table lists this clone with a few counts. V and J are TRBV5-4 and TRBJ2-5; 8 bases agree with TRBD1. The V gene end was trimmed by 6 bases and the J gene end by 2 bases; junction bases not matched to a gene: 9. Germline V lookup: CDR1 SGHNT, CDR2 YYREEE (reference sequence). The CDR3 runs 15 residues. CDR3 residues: CASTPSGGGQETQYF. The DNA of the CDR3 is TGTGCCAGCACCCCGTCAGGGGGCGGGCAAGAGACCCAGTACTTC.

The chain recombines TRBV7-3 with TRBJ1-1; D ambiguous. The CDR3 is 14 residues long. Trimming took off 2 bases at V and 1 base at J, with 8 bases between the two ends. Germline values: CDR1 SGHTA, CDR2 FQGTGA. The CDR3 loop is CASSLGFGNTEAFF. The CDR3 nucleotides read TGTGCCAGCAGCTTAGGGTTTGGGAACACTGAAGCTTTCTTT.

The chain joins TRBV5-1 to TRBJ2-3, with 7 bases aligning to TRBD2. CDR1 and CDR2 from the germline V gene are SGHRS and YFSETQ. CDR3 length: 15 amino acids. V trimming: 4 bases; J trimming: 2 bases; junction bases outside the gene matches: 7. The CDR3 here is CASSRQGGSTDTQYF. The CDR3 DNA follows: TGCGCCAGCAGCCGTCAGGGAGGGTCCACAGATACGCAGTATTTT. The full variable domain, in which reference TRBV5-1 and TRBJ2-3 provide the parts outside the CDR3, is KAGVTQTPRYLIKTRGQQVTLSCSPISGHRSVSWYQQTPGQGLQFLFEYFSETQRNKGNFPGRFSGRQFSNSRSEMNVSTLELGDSALYLCASSRQGGSTDTQYFGPGTRLTVL.

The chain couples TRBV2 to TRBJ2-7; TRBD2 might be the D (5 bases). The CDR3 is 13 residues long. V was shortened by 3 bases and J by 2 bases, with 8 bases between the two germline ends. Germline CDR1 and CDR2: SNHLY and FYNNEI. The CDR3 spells CASSEGDPYEQYF. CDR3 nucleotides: TGTGCCAGCAGTGAGGGAGACCCCTACGAGCAGTACTTC.

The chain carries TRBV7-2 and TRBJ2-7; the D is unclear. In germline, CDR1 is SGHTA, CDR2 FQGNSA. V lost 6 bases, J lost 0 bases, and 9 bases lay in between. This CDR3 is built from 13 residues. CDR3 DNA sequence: TGTGCCAGCAGTCGTACAGCCTCCTACGAGCAGTACGTC. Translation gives CASSRTASYEQYV.

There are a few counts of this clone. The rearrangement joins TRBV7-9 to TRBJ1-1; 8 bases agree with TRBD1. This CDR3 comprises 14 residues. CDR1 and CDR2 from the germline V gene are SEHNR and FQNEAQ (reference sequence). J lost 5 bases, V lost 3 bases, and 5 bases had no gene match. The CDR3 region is CASSFADRATEAFF. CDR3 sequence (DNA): TGTGCCAGCAGCTTCGCGGACAGGGCGACTGAAGCTTTCTTT.